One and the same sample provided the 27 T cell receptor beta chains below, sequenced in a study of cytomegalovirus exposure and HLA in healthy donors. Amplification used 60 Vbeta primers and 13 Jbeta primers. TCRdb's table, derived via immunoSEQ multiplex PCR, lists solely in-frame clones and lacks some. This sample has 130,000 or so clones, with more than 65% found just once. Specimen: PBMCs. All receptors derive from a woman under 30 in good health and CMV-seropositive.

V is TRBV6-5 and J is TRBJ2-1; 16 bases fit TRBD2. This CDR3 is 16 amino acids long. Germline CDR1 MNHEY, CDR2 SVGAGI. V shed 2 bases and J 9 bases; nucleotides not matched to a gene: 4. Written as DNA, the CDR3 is TGTGCCAGCAGTTACACGGGACTAGCGGGGGGGGGTGAGCAGTTCTTC. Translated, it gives CASSYTGLAGGGEQFF.

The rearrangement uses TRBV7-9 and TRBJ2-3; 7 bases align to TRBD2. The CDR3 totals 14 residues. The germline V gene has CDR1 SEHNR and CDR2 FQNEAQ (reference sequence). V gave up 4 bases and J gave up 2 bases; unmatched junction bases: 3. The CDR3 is CASSYRGVTDTQYF. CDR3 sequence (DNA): TGTGCCAGCAGCTATCGGGGGGTCACAGATACGCAGTATTTT.

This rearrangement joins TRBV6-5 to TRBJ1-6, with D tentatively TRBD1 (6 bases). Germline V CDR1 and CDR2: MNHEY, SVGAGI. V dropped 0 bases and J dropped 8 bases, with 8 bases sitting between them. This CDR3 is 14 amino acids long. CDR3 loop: CASSYSRGYSPLHF. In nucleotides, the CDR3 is TGTGCCAGCAGTTACTCCAGGGGTTATTCACCCCTCCACTTT.

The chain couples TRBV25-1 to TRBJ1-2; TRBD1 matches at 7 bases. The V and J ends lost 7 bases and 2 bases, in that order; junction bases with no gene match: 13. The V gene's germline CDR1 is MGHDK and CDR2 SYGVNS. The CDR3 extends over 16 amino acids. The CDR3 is CASTRGGTEENYGYTF. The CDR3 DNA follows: TGTGCCAGCACCCGTGGGGGGACAGAGGAGAACTATGGCTACACCTTC.

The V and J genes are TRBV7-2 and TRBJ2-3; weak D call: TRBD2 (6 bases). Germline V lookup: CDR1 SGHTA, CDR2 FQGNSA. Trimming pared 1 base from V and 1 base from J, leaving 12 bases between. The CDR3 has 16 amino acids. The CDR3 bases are TGTGCCAGCAGCTTAGGAGGCCCTAGCGGCACAGATACGCAGTATTTT. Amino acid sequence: CASSLGGPSGTDTQYF.

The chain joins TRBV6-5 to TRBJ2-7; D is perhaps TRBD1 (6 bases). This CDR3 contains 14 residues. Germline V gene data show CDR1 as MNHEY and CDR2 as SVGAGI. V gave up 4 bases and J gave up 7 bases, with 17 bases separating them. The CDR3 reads CASSFSRGLEEQYF. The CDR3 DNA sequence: TGTGCCAGCAGTTTTTCCAGGGGTCTGGAAGAGCAGTACTTC.

CDR3 DNA sequence: TGTGCCAGCAGCCATCGAGGAGGGGCCAAAAACATTCAGTACTTC. Its translation: CASSHRGGAKNIQYF. The chain is built from TRBV5-6 and TRBJ2-4; D is perhaps TRBD2 (6 bases). Germline loops: CDR1 SGHDT, CDR2 YYEEEE. The CDR3 length is 15 residues. Between the trimmed V and J ends, which lost 4 bases and 1 base, there was a span of 12 bases.

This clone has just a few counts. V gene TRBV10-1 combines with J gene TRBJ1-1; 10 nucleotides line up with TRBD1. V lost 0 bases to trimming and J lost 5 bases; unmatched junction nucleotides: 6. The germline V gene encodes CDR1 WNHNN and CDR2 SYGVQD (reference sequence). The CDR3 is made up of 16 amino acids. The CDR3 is CASSESVGTGVTEAFF. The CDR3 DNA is TGCGCCAGCAGTGAGTCCGTTGGGACAGGGGTTACTGAAGCTTTCTTT.

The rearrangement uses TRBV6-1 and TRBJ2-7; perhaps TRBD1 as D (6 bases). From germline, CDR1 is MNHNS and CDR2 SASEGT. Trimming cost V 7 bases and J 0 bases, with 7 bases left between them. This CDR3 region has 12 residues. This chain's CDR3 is CASTGDSYEQYF. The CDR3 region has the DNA TGTGCCAGCACAGGGGACTCCTACGAGCAGTACTTC.

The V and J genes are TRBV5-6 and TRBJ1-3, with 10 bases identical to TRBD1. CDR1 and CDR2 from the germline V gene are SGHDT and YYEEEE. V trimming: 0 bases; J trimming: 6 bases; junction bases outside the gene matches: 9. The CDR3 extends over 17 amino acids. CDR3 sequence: CASSLGLGQGTPNTIYF. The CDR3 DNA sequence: TGTGCCAGCAGCTTGGGTCTGGGACAGGGGACCCCAAACACCATATATTTT.

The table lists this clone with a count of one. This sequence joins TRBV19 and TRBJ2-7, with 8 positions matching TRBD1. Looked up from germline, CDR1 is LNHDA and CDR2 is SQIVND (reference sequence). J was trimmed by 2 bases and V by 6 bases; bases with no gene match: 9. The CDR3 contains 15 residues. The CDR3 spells CASSYRDRSPYEQYF. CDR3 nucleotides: TGTGCCAGTAGCTACCGGGACAGGTCCCCCTACGAGCAGTACTTC.

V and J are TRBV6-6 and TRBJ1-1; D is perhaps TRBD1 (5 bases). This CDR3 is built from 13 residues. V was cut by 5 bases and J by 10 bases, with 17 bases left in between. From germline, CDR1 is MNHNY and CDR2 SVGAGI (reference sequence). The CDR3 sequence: CASSTWGGCGAFF. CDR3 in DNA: TGTGCCAGCAGTACCTGGGGGGGGTGCGGAGCTTTCTTT.

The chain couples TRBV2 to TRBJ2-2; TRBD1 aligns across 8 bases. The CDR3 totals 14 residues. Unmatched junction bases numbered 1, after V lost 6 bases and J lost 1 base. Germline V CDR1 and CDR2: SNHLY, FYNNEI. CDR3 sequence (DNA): TGTGCCAGCAGGGGGACAGGGAACACCGGGGAGCTGTTTTTT. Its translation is CASRGTGNTGELFF.

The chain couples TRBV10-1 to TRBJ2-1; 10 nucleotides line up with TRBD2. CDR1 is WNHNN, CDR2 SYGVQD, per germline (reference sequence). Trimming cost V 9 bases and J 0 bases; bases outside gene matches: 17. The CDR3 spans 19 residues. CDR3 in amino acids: CASPYALAGRTYSYNEQFF. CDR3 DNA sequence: TGCGCCAGTCCTTACGCACTAGCGGGGAGAACCTACTCCTACAATGAGCAGTTCTTC.

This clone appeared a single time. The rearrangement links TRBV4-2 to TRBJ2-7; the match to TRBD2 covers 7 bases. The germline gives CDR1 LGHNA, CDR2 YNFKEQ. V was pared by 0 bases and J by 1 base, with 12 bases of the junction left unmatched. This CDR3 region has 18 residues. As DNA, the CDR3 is TGTGCCAGCAGCCAAGAGGGCCTGGGAAGCGGGGTATCCTACGAGCAGTACTTC. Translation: CASSQEGLGSGVSYEQYF.

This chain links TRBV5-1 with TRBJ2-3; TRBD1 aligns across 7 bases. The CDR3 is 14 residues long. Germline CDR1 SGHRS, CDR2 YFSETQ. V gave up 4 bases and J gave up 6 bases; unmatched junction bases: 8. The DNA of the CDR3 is TGCGCCAGCAGCGTGGACAGGTCTGGGGATACGCAGTATTTT. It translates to CASSVDRSGDTQYF. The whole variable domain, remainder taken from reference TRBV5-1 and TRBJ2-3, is KAGVTQTPRYLIKTRGQQVTLSCSPISGHRSVSWYQQTPGQGLQFLFEYFSETQRNKGNFPGRFSGRQFSNSRSEMNVSTLELGDSALYLCASSVDRSGDTQYFGPGTRLTVL.

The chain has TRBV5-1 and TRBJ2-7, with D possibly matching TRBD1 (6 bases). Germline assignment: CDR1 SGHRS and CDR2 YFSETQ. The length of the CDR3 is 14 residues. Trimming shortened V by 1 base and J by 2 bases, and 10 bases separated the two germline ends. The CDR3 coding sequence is TGCGCCAGCAGCTTGAAAGCAGGGGCCTACGAGCAGTACTTC. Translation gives CASSLKAGAYEQYF.

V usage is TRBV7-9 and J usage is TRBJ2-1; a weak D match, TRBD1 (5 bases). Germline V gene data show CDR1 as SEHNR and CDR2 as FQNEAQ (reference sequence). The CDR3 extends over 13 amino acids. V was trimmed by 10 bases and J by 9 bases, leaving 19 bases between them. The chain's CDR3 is CATPGGAGIEQFF. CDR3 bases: TGTGCCACCCCCGGTGGGGCCGGTATTGAGCAGTTCTTC. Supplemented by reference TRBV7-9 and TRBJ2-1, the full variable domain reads DTGVSQNPRHKITKRGQNVTFRCDPISEHNRLYWYRQTLGQGPEFLTYFQNEAQLEKSRLLSDRFSAERPKGSFSTLEIQRTEQGDSAMYLCATPGGAGIEQFFGPGTRLTVL.

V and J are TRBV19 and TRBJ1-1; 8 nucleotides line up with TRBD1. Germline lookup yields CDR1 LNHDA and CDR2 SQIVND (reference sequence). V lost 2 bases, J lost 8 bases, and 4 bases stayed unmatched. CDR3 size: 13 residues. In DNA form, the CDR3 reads TGTGCCAGTAGTATATTTGGGACAGGCGAAGCTTTCTTT. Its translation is CASSIFGTGEAFF.

The CDR3 DNA reads TGTGCCAGTAGTCTCCGGTGGCAGCCCCAGCATTTT. This sequence encodes CASSLRWQPQHF. The chain has TRBV19 and TRBJ1-5; D is unresolved. Germline values: CDR1 LNHDA, CDR2 SQIVND (reference sequence). CDR3 length: 12 residues. Trimming stripped 5 bases from V and 7 bases from J, with 9 bases between.

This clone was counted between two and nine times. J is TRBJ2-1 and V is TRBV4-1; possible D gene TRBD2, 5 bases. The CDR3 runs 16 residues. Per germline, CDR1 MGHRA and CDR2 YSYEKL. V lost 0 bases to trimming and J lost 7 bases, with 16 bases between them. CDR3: CASSQEVGSGLNEQFF. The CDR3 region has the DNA TGCGCCAGCAGCCAAGAGGTGGGGTCGGGGTTGAATGAGCAGTTCTTC.

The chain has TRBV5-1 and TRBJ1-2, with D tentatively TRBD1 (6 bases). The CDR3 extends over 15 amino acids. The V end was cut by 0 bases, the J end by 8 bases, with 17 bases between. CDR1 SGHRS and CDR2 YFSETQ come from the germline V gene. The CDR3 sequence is CASSLEVAGEYGYTF. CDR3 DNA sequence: TGCGCCAGCAGCTTGGAAGTGGCAGGGGAGTACGGCTACACCTTC. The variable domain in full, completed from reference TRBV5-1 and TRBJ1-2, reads KAGVTQTPRYLIKTRGQQVTLSCSPISGHRSVSWYQQTPGQGLQFLFEYFSETQRNKGNFPGRFSGRQFSNSRSEMNVSTLELGDSALYLCASSLEVAGEYGYTFGSGTRLTVV.

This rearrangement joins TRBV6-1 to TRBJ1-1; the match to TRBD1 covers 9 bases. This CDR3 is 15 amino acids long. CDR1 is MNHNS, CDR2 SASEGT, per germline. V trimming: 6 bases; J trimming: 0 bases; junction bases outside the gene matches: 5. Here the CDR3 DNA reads TGTGCCAGCAGCGCACAGGGGGCTGTGAACACTGAAGCTTTCTTT. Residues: CASSAQGAVNTEAFF.

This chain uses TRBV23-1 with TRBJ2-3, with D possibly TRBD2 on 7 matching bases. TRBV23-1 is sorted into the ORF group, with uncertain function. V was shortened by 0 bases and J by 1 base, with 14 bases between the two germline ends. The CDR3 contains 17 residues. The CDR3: CASSQSSGGLGTDTQYF. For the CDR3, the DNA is TGCGCCAGCAGTCAATCCTCCGGGGGGCTCGGCACAGATACGCAGTATTTT.

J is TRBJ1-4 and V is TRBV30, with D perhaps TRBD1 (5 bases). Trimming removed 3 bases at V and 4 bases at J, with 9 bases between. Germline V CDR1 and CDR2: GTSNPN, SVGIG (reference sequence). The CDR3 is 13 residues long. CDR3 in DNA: TGTGCCTGGAGGAAGGGGTTTAATGAAAAACTGTTTTTT. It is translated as CAWRKGFNEKLFF. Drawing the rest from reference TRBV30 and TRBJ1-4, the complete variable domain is SQTIHQWPATLVQPVGSPLSLECTVEGTSNPNLYWYRQAAGRGLQLLFYSVGIGQISSEVPQNLSASRPQDRQFILSSKKLLLSDSGFYLCAWRKGFNEKLFFGSGTQLSVL.

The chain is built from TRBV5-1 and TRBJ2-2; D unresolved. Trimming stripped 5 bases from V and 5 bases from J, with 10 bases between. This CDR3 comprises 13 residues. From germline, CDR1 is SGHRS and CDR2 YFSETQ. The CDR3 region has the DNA TGCGCCAGCAGACAGAAACTTACCGGGGAGCTGTTTTTT. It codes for CASRQKLTGELFF.

The CDR3 reads CASSIAGGLPDTQYF. The DNA of the CDR3 is TGTGCCAGTAGTATAGCGGGGGGGCTCCCAGATACGCAGTATTTT. The V call is TRBV19, the J call TRBJ2-3, with 8 bases fitting TRBD2. There are 15 residues in the CDR3. With 1 base clipped from V and 4 bases from J, the junction kept 4 bases outside the gene matches. CDR1 is LNHDA and CDR2 is SQIVND in the germline V gene (reference sequence).